Each of the 11 T cell receptor beta chains below was sequenced from the same sample in a study of tumor-infiltrating lymphocytes in primary liver carcinoma. Blood RNA originated from unsorted whole blood, with germline DNA additionally extracted. Synthesis of TCR beta cDNA was carried out from 450 to 650 ng total RNA with a constant-region primer. Modified slightly, ARM-PCR produced TCR beta libraries over three nested multiplex PCR rounds. The study ran its first two PCR rounds for roughly 11 cycles each, using TRBV1-TRBV30 forward primers and a C-beta reverse primer. TCRdb ran MiXCR on the multiplex PCR reads and lists one entry per CDR3 protein. The sample lists approximately 340,000 distinct CDR3 sequences; 65% were seen once. The sequenced sample consisted of peripheral blood. These TCRs come from a man aged 40-55 years with primary liver carcinoma and hepatitis B virus infection.

With regard to this clonotype: At one of its ends the junction is not consistent with the germline gene, which may arise from a read error. This sequence joins TRBV11-2 and TRBJ2-7; 12 nucleotides agree with TRBD2. The CDR3 covers 14 residues. Germline CDR1 and CDR2: SGHAT and FQNNGV. The CDR3 loop is CASSFRTSGAEQYF. The CDR3 DNA sequence: TGTGCCAGCAGCTTCAGGACTAGCGGGGCTGAGCAGTATTTC.

Of note for this clonotype: One junction end disagrees with the germline gene, perhaps due to a read error. The chain recombines TRBV11-2 with TRBJ2-3, with a possible D match to TRBD2 (7 bases). The CDR3 loop spans 16 amino acids. The V gene's germline CDR1 is SGHAT and CDR2 FQNNGV. The CDR3 sequence is CASNQYHGGPTDTQYF. As DNA, the CDR3 is TGTGCTAGCAACCAATACCACGGGGGGCCAACAGATACGCAGTATTTT.

As for this clonotype: A much larger clone differs by one base, so this may be a read error. This sequence joins TRBV6-5 and TRBJ2-1, with TRBD2 matching over 9 bases. CDR3 size: 18 residues. The germline gives CDR1 MNHEY, CDR2 SVGAGI. The CDR3 region has the DNA TGTGCCACCAGTTTAAGGGCTAGCGGGACCAACTCCTACAATGAGCTGTTCTTC. Protein sequence: CATSLRASGTNSYNELFF.

Details on this clonotype: A single base separates this from a much larger clone, so it may be a read error. The chain links TRBV4-1 to TRBJ1-2; TRBD1 matches at 10 bases. The germline V gene encodes CDR1 MGHRA and CDR2 YSYEKL. This CDR3 spans 16 amino acids. The CDR3 sequence is CASSQLQTGTGDGFTF. As DNA, the CDR3 is TGCGCCAGCAGCCAATTACAAACCGGGACAGGGGATGGCTTCACCTTC.

For this clonotype: The final CDR3 position lacks the conserved phenylalanine or tryptophan, pointing to a likely read error. The rearrangement links TRBV6-1 to TRBJ2-7; unclear D gene. Germline V gene sequence: CDR1 MNHNS, CDR2 SASEGT. The CDR3 contains 13 residues. Deletions cut 8 bases from V and 3 bases from J, with 14 bases between. This CDR3 reads CASLNDNYYEQYL. The CDR3, as DNA: TGTGCCAGCCTTAATGACAACTACTACGAGCAGTACCTC.

This clonotype has just one count. It is likely a read error, because the conserved phenylalanine at the end of the CDR3 is missing. The chain links TRBV12-3 or TRBV12-4 to TRBJ2-7; 9 bases agree with TRBD1. The CDR3 length is 13 residues. The CDR3 DNA is TGTGTCAGCAGAGTACAGGGGGCCCACGAGCAGTACTCC. Protein sequence: CVSRVQGAHEQYS.

This clonotype turned up a few times. V usage is TRBV5-4 and J usage is TRBJ2-1; D is tentatively TRBD1 or TRBD2 (5 bases each). Per germline, CDR1 SGHNT and CDR2 YYREEE (reference sequence). The CDR3 runs 15 residues. Trimming left V 6 bases short and J 7 bases short, with 20 bases between. The CDR3 DNA sequence: TGTGCCAGCAACCCAGGGAGTTCAGGGAAGAATGAGCAGTTCTTC. This translates into CASNPGSSGKNEQFF.

The V gene is TRBV6-2 or TRBV6-3, the J gene TRBJ2-5; 9 bases are shared with TRBD2. J lost 7 bases, V lost 5 bases, and 11 bases had no gene match. The CDR3 is 15 amino acids. Germline V gives CDR1 MNHEY, CDR2 SVGEGT. The CDR3 loop is CASSAGGQGPMTQYF. For the CDR3, the DNA is TGTGCCAGCAGTGCGGGGGGGCAGGGGCCAATGACCCAGTACTTC.

Worth noting for this clonotype: A much more abundant neighbour one base away suggests this may be a read error. This rearrangement joins TRBV12-3 or TRBV12-4 to TRBJ2-4; possible D gene TRBD1, 6 bases. This CDR3 is built from 14 residues. The CDR3 nucleotides are TGTGCCAGCAGCTCAGGGGTAGCCACAAACATTCAGTACTTC. Amino acids: CASSSGVATNIQYF.

For this clonotype: The junction and the germline gene differ at one end; a read error may be behind it. The rearrangement links TRBV11-2 to TRBJ2-7; possibly TRBD1 for D (5 bases). This CDR3 contains 14 residues. Per germline, CDR1 SGHAT and CDR2 FQNNGV. DNA for the CDR3: TGTGACAGCAGCTTAGGTAGTGGGGCTCGCGAGCGGTACTTC. The encoded protein is CDSSLGSGARERYF.

The chain couples TRBV11-2 to TRBJ1-1; maybe TRBD1 (5 bases). The CDR3 has 14 residues. Germline V gene sequence: CDR1 SGHAT, CDR2 FQNNGV. With 8 bases removed from V and 5 bases from J, the gap between germline ends came to 18 bases. CDR3 sequence: CASGSHLGETEAFF. In DNA form, the CDR3 reads TGTGCCAGCGGCTCGCATCTAGGGGAAACTGAAGCTTTCTTT.